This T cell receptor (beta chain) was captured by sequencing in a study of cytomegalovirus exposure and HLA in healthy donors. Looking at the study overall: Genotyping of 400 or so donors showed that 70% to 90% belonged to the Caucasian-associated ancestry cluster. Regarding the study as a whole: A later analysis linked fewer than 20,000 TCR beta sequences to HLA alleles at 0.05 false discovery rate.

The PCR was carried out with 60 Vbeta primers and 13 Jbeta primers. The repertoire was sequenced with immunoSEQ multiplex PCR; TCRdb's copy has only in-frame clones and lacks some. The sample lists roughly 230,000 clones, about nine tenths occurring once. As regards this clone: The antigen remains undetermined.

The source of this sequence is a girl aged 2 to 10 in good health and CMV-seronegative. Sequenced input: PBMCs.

This CDR3 reads CASSPRTSGETQYF. The CDR3 region has the DNA TGTGCCAGCAGCCCGAGGACTAGTGGGGAGACCCAGTACTTC. The genes are TRBV7-2 and TRBJ2-5, with TRBD2 identical over 7 bases. This CDR3 is built from 14 residues. Germline loops: CDR1 SGHTA, CDR2 FQGNSA. Trimming at V came to 5 bases and at J to 5 bases, leaving 8 bases not matched to a gene.